These 10 T cell receptor beta chains share one sample of origin, sequenced in a study of blood T cell repertoires in COVID-19. Assay used: immunoSEQ multiplex PCR; TCRdb lists only in-frame clones, some missing. The sample records fewer than 350,000 clones, around 87% being singletons. Sequencing was carried out using peripheral blood. These receptors were taken from a woman aged 50 to 60 who had recovered from COVID-19.

The genes are TRBV2 and TRBJ1-6; unclear D gene. The V gene's germline CDR1 is SNHLY and CDR2 FYNNEI. The CDR3 runs to 14 residues. Between the trimmed V and J ends, which lost 2 bases and 12 bases, there was a span of 14 bases. CDR3 sequence reads: CASSERRAGIPLHF. DNA of the CDR3: TGTGCCAGCAGTGAACGGCGGGCCGGGATACCCCTCCACTTT.

J is TRBJ1-5 and V is TRBV19; D is perhaps TRBD1 (6 bases). The V end lost 6 bases, the J end lost 3 bases, and 15 bases lay between the germline ends. The germline V gene encodes CDR1 LNHDA and CDR2 SQIVND (reference sequence). There are 15 residues in the CDR3. The CDR3 DNA sequence: TGTGCCAGTAGACCACTTGGACAGCCCAATCAGCCCCAGCATTTT. Its protein product is CASRPLGQPNQPQHF.

This chain uses TRBV14 with TRBJ1-6; the D is unclear. Germline loops: CDR1 SGHDN, CDR2 FVKESK. The V end was cut by 1 base, the J end by 7 bases, with 14 bases between. The CDR3 is 16 residues long. The CDR3 spells CASSQVGNLGNSPLHF. CDR3 in DNA: TGTGCCAGCAGCCAAGTAGGCAACCTCGGGAATTCACCCCTCCACTTT.

V is TRBV10-1 and J is TRBJ2-7; 12 nucleotides line up with TRBD1. This CDR3 has 23 amino acids. CDR1 and CDR2 (germline): WNHNN, SYGVQD (reference sequence). V lost 6 bases, J lost 1 base, and 28 bases stayed unmatched. The CDR3 DNA sequence: TGCGCCAGCAGCTTCACGCTCCCGGGACAGGGGGCCGACCACCTCTTTCTATCCTACGAGCAGTACTTC. Translation: CASSFTLPGQGADHLFLSYEQYF.

The chain combines TRBV24-1 with TRBJ1-3, with D hard to call. Germline V CDR1 and CDR2: KGHDR, SFDVKD. V lost 5 bases to trimming and J lost 4 bases, with 5 bases between them. CDR3 length: 12 amino acids. In nucleotides, the CDR3 is TGTGCCACCAGTGCCACAGGAAACACCATATATTTT. Residues: CATSATGNTIYF.

The chain uses TRBV2 and TRBJ1-2, with D unclear. This CDR3 is built from 13 residues. The V gene's germline CDR1 is SNHLY and CDR2 FYNNEI. Trimming pared 7 bases from V and 3 bases from J, leaving 12 bases between. DNA for the CDR3: TGTGCCAGCAATTATAACAGAGACTATGGCTACACCTTC. Translation: CASNYNRDYGYTF.

The rearrangement uses TRBV15 and TRBJ2-1; the match to TRBD1 covers 8 bases. Looked up from germline, CDR1 is LNHNV and CDR2 is YYDKDF (reference sequence). V was pared by 0 bases and J by 7 bases, with 2 bases of the junction left unmatched. The CDR3 consists of 14 residues. The CDR3 DNA reads as TGTGCCACCAGCAGAGATCGGGACAGGAATGAGCAGTTCTTC. It is translated as CATSRDRDRNEQFF.

The chain has TRBV28 and TRBJ1-6; 8 bases align to TRBD1. J was trimmed by 9 bases and V by 5 bases; bases with no gene match: 6. This CDR3 is built from 14 residues. Per germline, CDR1 MDHEN and CDR2 SYDVKM. CDR3: CASSGTGEFSPLHF. As DNA, the CDR3 is TGTGCCAGCAGTGGGACAGGAGAATTTTCACCCCTCCACTTT.

The V call is TRBV28, the J call TRBJ1-5; D may be TRBD1 (5 bases). The CDR3 spans 16 residues. The V end was cut by 5 bases, the J end by 4 bases, with 18 bases between. The germline gives CDR1 MDHEN, CDR2 SYDVKM. The CDR3 region has the DNA TGTGCCAGCAGTCGCCCTAGTGGGGCCGATAATCAGCCCCAGCATTTT. Amino acid sequence: CASSRPSGADNQPQHF.

The chain employs TRBV5-1 and TRBJ2-2, with 7 positions matching TRBD1. V was clipped by 0 bases and J by 3 bases; unmatched bases: 5. The CDR3 sequence is 16 residues long. The germline gives CDR1 SGHRS, CDR2 YFSETQ. The CDR3 sequence: CASSLGDRADTGELFF. The CDR3 nucleotides read TGCGCCAGCAGCTTGGGAGACAGGGCGGACACCGGGGAGCTGTTTTTT.